This passage covers 30 T cell receptor beta chains from one sample sequenced in a study of blood T cells in healthy people across ages (dated by TCRdb to about 2015). Libraries came from 5' RACE. The listed sequencing device is Illumina HiSeq 2500. The second PCR ran for roughly 7 to 11 cycles and used a J-beta primer mix along with a sample-barcoded 5' primer. Through fastp at Q25 and MiXCR, TCRdb rebuilt clones from the public reads, retaining in-frame beta chains. Entries that share a CDR3 protein sequence are merged under the most common genes and DNA. The sample records some 920,000 distinct CDR3 sequences, approximately 50% of which are singletons. The top ten hold 20% to 25% of the sample. Input material: blood. The origin of the receptors is a woman aged 55-75 years in good health.

This sequence joins TRBV5-5 and TRBJ2-5, with D tentatively TRBD2 (5 bases). Germline V gene data show CDR1 as SGHKS and CDR2 as YYEKEE (reference sequence). The CDR3 runs 15 residues. The V gene lost 5 bases and the J gene lost 3 bases, with 17 bases spanning the gap. The CDR3 DNA reads as TGTGCCAGCAGGAATCACGGGATTAACGAAGAGACCCAGTACTTC. Protein product: CASRNHGINEETQYF.

The table lists this clonotype with a few counts. This chain joins TRBV4-3 and TRBJ2-6; D is ambiguous. CDR1 is LGHNA and CDR2 is YSLEER in the germline V gene. Trimming removed 1 base from V and 2 bases from J, with 6 bases in between. There are 15 residues in the CDR3. The CDR3 spells CASSQGVAGANVLTF. The CDR3 bases are TGCGCCAGCAGCCAAGGGGTCGCTGGGGCCAACGTCCTGACTTTC.

This clonotype was seen only a few times. V usage is TRBV4-1 and J usage is TRBJ2-3, with D hard to call. The CDR3 has 14 amino acids. Germline CDR1 MGHRA, CDR2 YSYEKL. Deletions cut 0 bases from V and 7 bases from J, with 11 bases between. DNA for the CDR3: TGCGCCAGCAGCCAAGATACCCCGGTGAATACGCAGTATTTT. Its protein is CASSQDTPVNTQYF.

This chain links TRBV27 with TRBJ2-7; the D gene is possibly TRBD1 (6 bases). Between the trimmed V and J ends, which lost 6 bases and 7 bases, there was a span of 19 bases. Germline CDR1 is MNHEY and CDR2 is SMNVEV (reference sequence). The CDR3 length is 14 residues. CDR3 nucleotides: TGTGCCAGCAGGAGGGGGAGAAGTCACAATGAGCAGTACTTC. The encoded protein is CASRRGRSHNEQYF.

The chain carries TRBV5-8 and TRBJ2-5, with 11 nucleotides matching TRBD2. The V and J ends lost 3 bases and 7 bases, in that order; junction bases with no gene match: 11. Germline values: CDR1 SGHTS, CDR2 YDEGEE. The CDR3 length is 16 residues. The CDR3 bases are TGTGCCAGCAGCTCCATAGCGGGAGGGCCCCAGATGACCCAGTACTTC. This encodes CASSSIAGGPQMTQYF.

This clonotype occurred once. This chain connects TRBV7-6 to TRBJ1-4, with no clear D. Germline V gives CDR1 SGHVS, CDR2 FNYEAQ. CDR3 length: 13 amino acids. Trimming removed 5 bases from V and 3 bases from J, with 7 bases in between. The CDR3 DNA reads as TGTGCCAGCAGCAAGCTAGCTAATGAAAAACTGTTTTTT. Its translation: CASSKLANEKLFF.

The table lists this clonotype with a few counts. This chain joins TRBV28 and TRBJ2-6, with TRBD1 matching over 8 bases. Looked up from germline, CDR1 is MDHEN and CDR2 is SYDVKM. Unmatched junction bases numbered 6, after V lost 5 bases and J lost 0 bases. The CDR3 loop spans 17 amino acids. In DNA, the CDR3 is TGTGCCAGCAGTGTCCGGGGACAGGCCTCTGGGGCCAACGTCCTGACTTTC. This translates into CASSVRGQASGANVLTF.

The chain uses TRBV3-1 and TRBJ2-4, with 9 bases identical to TRBD1. The DNA end lines up better with TRBJ2-7; the J call may be wrong. The CDR3 spans 16 residues. Germline CDR1 and CDR2: LGHDT and YNNKEL (reference sequence). As DNA, the CDR3 is TGTGCCAGCAGCCAAGGCCCGGGACAGGGTGACTACGAGCAGTACTTC. It specifies CASSQGPGQGDYEQYF.

The chain couples TRBV5-8 to TRBJ2-4; maybe TRBD1 (6 bases). Germline V lookup: CDR1 SGHTS, CDR2 YDEGEE. This CDR3 is 16 amino acids long. V lost 1 base and J 1 base, leaving 12 bases between the germline ends. Here the CDR3 reads CASSLTGRMAKNIQYF. The CDR3 DNA reads as TGTGCCAGCAGCTTGACAGGGCGGATGGCCAAAAACATTCAGTACTTC.

The rearrangement joins TRBV5-1 to TRBJ2-7; D tentatively fits TRBD1 or TRBD2 (5 bases each). The CDR3 loop spans 16 amino acids. CDR1 SGHRS and CDR2 YFSETQ come from the germline V gene. The V end lost 0 bases, the J end lost 3 bases, and 16 bases lay between the germline ends. In DNA, the CDR3 is TGCGCCAGCAGCTTGGAAGGGGAAGCGGAACTCTACGAGCAGTACTTC. It encodes CASSLEGEAELYEQYF. Full variable domain (rest looked up from reference TRBV5-1 and TRBJ2-7): KAGVTQTPRYLIKTRGQQVTLSCSPISGHRSVSWYQQTPGQGLQFLFEYFSETQRNKGNFPGRFSGRQFSNSRSEMNVSTLELGDSALYLCASSLEGEAELYEQYFGPGTRLTVT.

This clonotype was seen just once. At one end, the junction sequence differs from germline, possibly due to a read error. The V and J genes are TRBV20-1 and TRBJ2-4, with a weak D call TRBD1 (6 bases). The last part of the DNA fits TRBJ2-5 better; the J call may be wrong. The CDR3 loop spans 13 amino acids. In germline, CDR1 is DFQATT, CDR2 SNEGSKA (reference sequence). This chain's CDR3 is CSVRGTRKETQYF. The CDR3 nucleotides are TGCAGTGTTAGAGGGACAAGAAAAGAGACCCAGTACTTC.

The chain combines TRBV4-3 with TRBJ2-7; D is tentatively TRBD1 or TRBD2 (5 bases each). Trimming left V 1 base short and J 2 bases short, with 12 bases between. CDR1 is LGHNA, CDR2 YSLEER, per germline. The CDR3 totals 15 residues. The CDR3 is CASSQAQGVTYEQYF. Written as DNA, the CDR3 is TGCGCCAGCAGCCAAGCCCAGGGAGTCACCTACGAGCAGTACTTC.

The rearrangement joins TRBV7-9 to TRBJ2-5; D may be TRBD2 (5 bases). The CDR3 contains 14 residues. In germline, CDR1 is SEHNR, CDR2 FQNEAQ (reference sequence). The V gene lost 3 bases and the J gene lost 2 bases, with 10 bases spanning the gap. The CDR3 sequence: CASSFPGVQETQYF. CDR3 DNA sequence: TGTGCCAGCAGCTTTCCCGGGGTTCAAGAGACCCAGTACTTC.

This clonotype has ten or more counts. The CDR3 bases are TGTGCCAGCAGCTTAGGCTCCTACGAGCAGTACTTC. Translation gives CASSLGSYEQYF. V is TRBV7-9 and J is TRBJ2-7; D not resolved. The length of the CDR3 is 12 residues. The V gene's germline CDR1 is SEHNR and CDR2 FQNEAQ (reference sequence). V was pared by 1 base and J by 0 bases, with 1 base between.

The chain combines TRBV12-3 or TRBV12-4 with TRBJ2-7, with 7 bases lining up with TRBD1. Trimming cost V 3 bases and J 6 bases; bases outside gene matches: 2. CDR3 length: 12 amino acids. For the CDR3, the DNA is TGTGCCAGCAGTTTTTACAGGGGCGAGCAGTACTTC. Translated, it gives CASSFYRGEQYF.

This clonotype was counted a few times. V usage is TRBV7-2 and J usage is TRBJ2-7; D gene uncertain. Germline-derived CDR1 and CDR2 are SGHTA and FQGNSA. CDR3 length: 13 residues. V was cut by 5 bases and J by 3 bases, with 11 bases left in between. The CDR3 region is CASSPWVGYEQYF. In nucleotides, the CDR3 is TGTGCCAGCAGCCCCTGGGTGGGCTACGAGCAGTACTTC.

This clonotype showed up just once. The rearrangement uses TRBV7-2 and TRBJ2-5, with D uncertain. The V and J ends lost 6 bases and 5 bases respectively, with 16 bases between them. The CDR3 is 14 amino acids. In germline, CDR1 is SGHTA, CDR2 FQGNSA. Here the CDR3 reads CTSSPQAGRETQYF. The CDR3 DNA is TGTACCAGCAGTCCCCAGGCCGGAAGGGAGACCCAGTACTTC.

This chain links TRBV28 with TRBJ2-7, with D possibly TRBD1 on 6 matching bases. Between the trimmed V and J ends, which lost 5 bases and 1 base, there was a span of 15 bases. Germline lookup yields CDR1 MDHEN and CDR2 SYDVKM. This CDR3 comprises 15 residues. CDR3 protein: CASSLTGFSSYEQYF. The CDR3 DNA is TGTGCCAGCAGTCTTACAGGGTTTTCTTCCTACGAGCAGTACTTC.

This chain's CDR3 is CATTGLPDYEQYF. The CDR3 DNA is TGTGCCACCACGGGACTACCAGACTACGAGCAGTACTTC. V and J are TRBV15 and TRBJ2-7, with 7 bases identical to TRBD2. V shed 7 bases and J 3 bases; nucleotides not matched to a gene: 6. This CDR3 is 13 amino acids long. The germline V gene encodes CDR1 LNHNV and CDR2 YYDKDF (reference sequence).

J is TRBJ2-5 and V is TRBV6-5, with D maybe TRBD2 (6 bases). The CDR3 is 12 amino acids. The germline V gene encodes CDR1 MNHEY and CDR2 SVGAGI. Trimming stripped 6 bases from V and 5 bases from J, with 10 bases between. The CDR3 spells CASRPRGETQYF. The CDR3 region has the DNA TGTGCCAGCAGGCCCCGGGGGGAGACCCAGTACTTC.

The CDR3 reads CASSEQGLGEQFF. CDR3 sequence (DNA): TGTGCCAGCAGTGAGCAAGGGCTGGGTGAGCAGTTCTTC. The chain has TRBV6-1 and TRBJ2-1; D gene ambiguous. Germline V gives CDR1 MNHNS, CDR2 SASEGT. Trimming took 3 bases from V and 9 from J, leaving 12 bases between them. This CDR3 is built from 13 residues.

The rearrangement uses TRBV25-1 and TRBJ2-1; 9 nucleotides match TRBD1. The V gene end was trimmed by 4 bases and the J gene end by 2 bases; junction bases not matched to a gene: 18. Germline CDR1 is MGHDK and CDR2 is SYGVNS. The CDR3 totals 20 residues. DNA of the CDR3: TGTGCCAGCAGTGTCAGCCCGGGACAGGGTAGTATTAGCGCCTACAATGAGCAGTTCTTC. Amino acids: CASSVSPGQGSISAYNEQFF. Combining the CDR3 with reference TRBV25-1 and TRBJ2-1 gives the whole variable domain EADIYQTPRYLVIGTGKKITLECSQTMGHDKMYWYQQDPGMELHLIHYSYGVNSTEKGDLSSESTVSRIRTEHFPLTLESARPSHTSQYLCASSVSPGQGSISAYNEQFFGPGTRLTVL.

This clonotype was recorded at least ten times. V usage is TRBV7-9 and J usage is TRBJ1-6; D not resolved. The CDR3 consists of 13 residues. CDR1 is SEHNR, CDR2 FQNEAQ, per germline (reference sequence). The V end lost 1 base, the J end lost 7 bases, and 5 bases lay between the germline ends. In DNA, the CDR3 is TGTGCCAGCAGCTTAGACGGGAATTCACCCCTCCACTTT. Translating gives CASSLDGNSPLHF.

This clonotype was seen a handful of times. The chain uses TRBV10-3 and TRBJ2-7; D is perhaps TRBD1 or TRBD2 (5 bases each). This CDR3 comprises 13 residues. V dropped 6 bases and J dropped 6 bases, with 15 bases sitting between them. Germline CDR1 and CDR2: ENHRY and SYGVKD. The chain's CDR3 is CAISIGTPGEQYF. DNA of the CDR3: TGTGCCATCAGCATCGGGACCCCCGGCGAGCAGTACTTC.

The gene calls are TRBV20-1 and TRBJ2-4, with D unclear. The ends were cut back, 3 bases at V and 1 base at J, with 7 bases in the middle. The CDR3 is 13 amino acids. From germline, CDR1 is DFQATT and CDR2 SNEGSKA (reference sequence). The CDR3 protein is CSASKEAKNIQYF. The CDR3 region has the DNA TGCAGTGCTAGTAAGGAGGCCAAAAACATTCAGTACTTC.

This clonotype was seen a few times. The V call is TRBV14, the J call TRBJ2-5, with D unresolved. The DNA end is a closer match to TRBJ2-7, so the J assignment may be wrong. This CDR3 comprises 13 residues. CDR1 and CDR2 (germline): SGHDN, FVKESK. This CDR3 is CASSPYSLSEQYF. The CDR3 bases are TGTGCCAGCAGCCCCTACAGCCTAAGCGAGCAGTACTTC.

This clonotype was seen more than once but under ten times. J is TRBJ2-7 and V is TRBV4-3; 9 nucleotides match TRBD2. The germline V gene encodes CDR1 LGHNA and CDR2 YSLEER. The ends lost 0 bases at V and 1 base at J; junction bases unmatched: 10. This CDR3 is 18 amino acids long. The CDR3 loop is CASSQEIGSSGESYEQYF. The CDR3 region has the DNA TGCGCCAGCAGCCAAGAGATCGGATCTAGCGGGGAATCCTACGAGCAGTACTTC.

Details on this clonotype: This could be a read error, since a much larger clone is one nucleotide away. V usage is TRBV20-1 and J usage is TRBJ2-7; D is unresolved. The V gene's germline CDR1 is DFQATT and CDR2 SNEGSKA (reference sequence). The V end lost 3 bases, the J end lost 0 bases, and 6 bases lay between the germline ends. The length of the CDR3 is 12 residues. The CDR3 loop reads CSARWDSYEQYF. CDR3 in DNA: TGCAGTGCTAGGTGGGACTCCTACGAGCAGTACTTC.

The rearrangement uses TRBV20-1 and TRBJ2-7; D remains ambiguous. The germline CDR1 and CDR2 sequences are DFQATT and SNEGSKA (reference sequence). The CDR3 totals 16 residues. The ends were cut back, 0 bases at V and 3 bases at J, with 18 bases in the middle. The CDR3 loop reads CSARDQFSGRNYEQYF. In DNA form, the CDR3 reads TGCAGTGCTAGAGATCAATTTTCTGGTAGGAACTACGAGCAGTACTTC.

V and J are TRBV4-3 and TRBJ2-4; TRBD2 matches at 8 bases. The closer fit of TRBJ2-7 to the DNA end suggests the J call may be wrong. CDR1 LGHNA and CDR2 YSLEER come from the germline V gene. This CDR3 has 18 residues. In DNA, the CDR3 is TGCGCCAGCAGCCAAGATACCCAAGGGCGGGGACTAGTCTACGAGCAGTACTTC. Its translation is CASSQDTQGRGLVYEQYF.